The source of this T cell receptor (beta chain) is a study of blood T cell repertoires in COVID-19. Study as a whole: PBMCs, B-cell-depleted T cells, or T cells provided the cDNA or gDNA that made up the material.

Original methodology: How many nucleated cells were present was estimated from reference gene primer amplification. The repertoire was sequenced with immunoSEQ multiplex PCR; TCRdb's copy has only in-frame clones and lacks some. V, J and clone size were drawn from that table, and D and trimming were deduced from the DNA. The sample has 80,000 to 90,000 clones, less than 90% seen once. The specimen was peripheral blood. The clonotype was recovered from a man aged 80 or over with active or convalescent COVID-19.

CDR3 coding DNA: TGTGCCAGCAGCGCGGACAGGGGGATAAGTTCACCCCTCCACTTT. Translating gives CASSADRGISSPLHF. The chain uses TRBV5-6 and TRBJ1-6, with 10 bases identical to TRBD1. Germline-derived CDR1 and CDR2 are SGHDT and YYEEEE. The CDR3 length is 15 residues. V lost 4 bases and J lost 9; bases outside the gene matches: 7.